The T cell receptor (beta chain) described here comes from a study of shared clonotypes between healthy human individuals. The unsorted samples had 80 million to 95 million PBMCs used for genomic DNA. The CDR3 contains 14 residues. Looked up from germline, CDR1 is GTSNPN and CDR2 is SVGIG (reference sequence). The junction had 2 bases not matched to a gene; V was cut back by 2 bases and J by 4 bases. The deep-level immunoSEQ assay was used. As processed by the authors: Owing to the provision of junction-only sequences devoid of quality scores by immunoSEQ, filtering differed. Repertoires were generated with immunoSEQ multiplex PCR, while TCRdb's copy carries only in-frame clones and drops some. D and trimming were read from the DNA, whereas the V and J calls and clone size are those reported in that table. Of 450,000 to 550,000 clones in the sample, roughly 78% were seen once.

The sequenced sample was PBMCs. The sequence derives from a middle-aged woman in good health. Some clones in this sample may be carry-over from other donors' samples. The chain has TRBV30 and TRBJ2-5, with 12 positions matching TRBD1. CDR3 DNA: TGTGCCTGGAGTCCGGGACAGGGGGCAGAGACCCAGTACTTC. This sequence encodes CAWSPGQGAETQYF.